The 18 T cell receptor beta chains reported below all come from one sample, sequenced in a study of blood T cell repertoires in COVID-19. TCRdb keeps only in-frame clones here, not all; method: immunoSEQ multiplex PCR. The profile shows about 250,000 clones, about 80% of them singletons. Sequencing input: peripheral blood. The receptors shown here come from a man older than 75 with acute or convalescent COVID-19.

CDR3 nucleotide sequence: TGTGCCAGCAGCCAAGGGGTCTCCACCGGGGAGCTGTTTTTT. This translates into CASSQGVSTGELFF. V is TRBV9 and J is TRBJ2-2; TRBD1 is a possible D gene (5 bases). The germline V gene encodes CDR1 SGDLS and CDR2 YYNGEE. With 4 bases removed from V and 4 bases from J, the gap between germline ends came to 11 bases. The CDR3 runs to 14 residues.

This chain uses TRBV7-9 with TRBJ2-3, with 16 bases identical to TRBD2. The V gene end was trimmed by 4 bases and the J gene end by 6 bases; junction bases not matched to a gene: 10. The germline gives CDR1 SEHNR, CDR2 FQNEAQ (reference sequence). The length of the CDR3 is 18 residues. DNA for the CDR3: TGTGCCAGCAGCTCTCCTGGGACTAGCGGGGGGGCCCCCGATACGCAGTATTTT. Protein: CASSSPGTSGGAPDTQYF.

This rearrangement joins TRBV6-2 or TRBV6-3 to TRBJ2-6, with D tentatively TRBD2 (6 bases). Germline V gene lookup returns CDR1 MNHEY and CDR2 SVGEGT. Trimming shortened V by 8 bases and J by 0 bases, and 14 bases separated the two germline ends. The CDR3 has 16 residues. This CDR3 reads CASGSGTFSGANVLTF. The CDR3 DNA is TGTGCCAGCGGTTCAGGGACTTTCTCTGGGGCCAACGTCCTGACTTTC.

The chain carries TRBV5-1 and TRBJ2-5, with 12 bases lining up with TRBD1. The CDR3 is made up of 15 amino acids. CDR1 SGHRS and CDR2 YFSETQ come from the germline V gene. Unmatched junction bases numbered 4, after V lost 2 bases and J lost 5 bases. The CDR3 DNA follows: TGCGCCAGCAGCTTCGGGACAGGGGGCAGGGAGACCCAGTACTTC. It translates to CASSFGTGGRETQYF.

The rearrangement uses TRBV6-5 and TRBJ1-4, with 11 positions matching TRBD1. V trimming: 0 bases; J trimming: 6 bases; junction bases outside the gene matches: 3. Germline CDR1 MNHEY, CDR2 SVGAGI. The CDR3 is made up of 16 amino acids. For the CDR3, the DNA is TGTGCCAGCAGTTACTCCCGGACAGGGGGCCATGAAAAACTGTTTTTT. This gives the protein CASSYSRTGGHEKLFF.

This chain connects TRBV18 to TRBJ2-7; 10 bases agree with TRBD2. Trimming cost V 4 bases and J 3 bases; bases outside gene matches: 6. The CDR3 is made up of 15 amino acids. Germline V gene sequence: CDR1 KGHSH, CDR2 LQKENI. CDR3 DNA sequence: TGTGCCAGCTCACTACAAGCGGGAGGGTTCTACGAGCAGTACTTC. Encoded protein: CASSLQAGGFYEQYF.

The rearrangement links TRBV28 to TRBJ2-7, with 10 bases lining up with TRBD1. The CDR3 extends over 17 amino acids. Germline CDR1 is MDHEN and CDR2 is SYDVKM. J gave up 9 bases and V 4 bases, and 18 bases lay outside the gene matches. CDR3 region: CASSSKLFGTGAAWQYF. The CDR3 DNA reads TGTGCCAGCAGTTCCAAACTCTTCGGGACAGGGGCCGCCTGGCAGTACTTC. The full variable domain, completed using reference TRBV28 and TRBJ2-7, is DVKVTQSSRYLVKRTGEKVFLECVQDMDHENMFWYRQDPGLGLRLIYFSYDVKMKEKGDIPEGYSVSREKKERFSLILESASTNQTSMYLCASSSKLFGTGAAWQYFGPGTRLTVT.

The genes are TRBV5-1 and TRBJ1-2, with TRBD1 identical over 7 bases. V gave up 3 bases and J gave up 4 bases; unmatched junction bases: 6. There are 14 residues in the CDR3. The germline gives CDR1 SGHRS, CDR2 YFSETQ. CDR3 nucleotide sequence: TGCGCCAGCAGCTCGGGACAGCTCATCTATGGCTACACCTTC. It specifies CASSSGQLIYGYTF.

V and J are TRBV11-3 and TRBJ2-5; tentatively, D is TRBD1 (5 bases). Trimming stripped 1 base from V and 0 bases from J, with 6 bases between. This CDR3 is 14 amino acids long. Germline CDR1 reads SGHNT; CDR2 reads YENEEA. The CDR3 is CASSLGQHQETQYF. The CDR3 DNA reads TGTGCCAGCAGCTTAGGACAGCACCAAGAGACCCAGTACTTC.

There are a few counts of this clone. Distinct nucleotide sequences in the sample also encode this CDR3. The V call is TRBV18, the J call TRBJ1-4; tentatively, D is TRBD1 (6 bases). Germline lookup yields CDR1 KGHSH and CDR2 LQKENI. There are 13 residues in the CDR3. V lost 3 bases, J lost 8 bases, and 10 bases lay in between. CDR3 in amino acids: CASSPRQGEKLFF. CDR3 DNA: TGTGCCAGCTCACCGAGGCAGGGGGAAAAACTGTTTTTT.

The chain uses TRBV2 and TRBJ2-3, with no clear D. The CDR3 runs 14 residues. Germline V gene data show CDR1 as SNHLY and CDR2 as FYNNEI. V lost 4 bases and J 3 bases, leaving 11 bases between the germline ends. CDR3 in amino acids: CASSVRIGTDTQYF. The DNA for the CDR3 is TGTGCCAGCAGTGTCAGGATTGGGACAGATACGCAGTATTTT.

The chain combines TRBV5-1 with TRBJ1-2; 9 nucleotides line up with TRBD1. CDR3 length equals 14 residues. J gave up 8 bases and V 3 bases, and 8 bases lay outside the gene matches. Looked up from germline, CDR1 is SGHRS and CDR2 is YFSETQ. CDR3: CASSSPGQGRGYTF. The CDR3 DNA reads as TGCGCCAGCAGCTCTCCGGGACAGGGACGCGGCTACACCTTC.

This clone was seen more than once but under ten times. This chain links TRBV6-6 with TRBJ2-1; TRBD1 matches at 7 bases. The CDR3 contains 13 residues. V lost 7 bases and J lost 4; bases outside the gene matches: 4. Germline-derived CDR1 and CDR2 are MNHNY and SVGAGI (reference sequence). CDR3 residues: CASNDRVYNEQFF. DNA of the CDR3: TGTGCCAGCAACGACAGGGTTTACAATGAGCAGTTCTTC.

The rearrangement uses TRBV12-5 and TRBJ2-3; TRBD2 matches at 7 bases. Germline V gene data show CDR1 as LGHNT and CDR2 as FRNRAP. V trimming: 6 bases; J trimming: 3 bases; junction bases outside the gene matches: 6. This CDR3 has 14 amino acids. The CDR3 coding sequence is TGTGCTAGTGGCTGGCGGGAGTGGACAGATACGCAGTATTTT. Translated: CASGWREWTDTQYF.

V usage is TRBV9 and J usage is TRBJ1-1; D remains ambiguous. Germline V CDR1 and CDR2: SGDLS, YYNGEE. V shed 3 bases and J shed 0 bases, with 6 bases lying between them. The CDR3 is made up of 13 amino acids. The CDR3 DNA is TGTGCCAGCAGCGCTCAGTTGAACACTGAAGCTTTCTTT. This translates into CASSAQLNTEAFF.

The gene calls are TRBV6-5 and TRBJ2-7, with D perhaps TRBD1 (6 bases). V gave up 5 bases and J gave up 2 bases, with 13 bases separating them. The CDR3 consists of 14 residues. Germline values: CDR1 MNHEY, CDR2 SVGAGI. CDR3 sequence (DNA): TGTGCCAGCAGTCGGGACACCGGCCCCTACGAGCAGTACTTC. It specifies CASSRDTGPYEQYF.

The chain uses TRBV2 and TRBJ1-5; perhaps TRBD1 as D (5 bases). V lost 8 bases and J lost 1, with 12 bases in between. The CDR3 is made up of 14 amino acids. CDR1 SNHLY and CDR2 FYNNEI come from the germline V gene. The CDR3 here is CASQEGTSNQPQHF. DNA of the CDR3: TGTGCCAGCCAGGAGGGGACGAGCAATCAGCCCCAGCATTTT.

V gene TRBV24-1 combines with J gene TRBJ2-5; maybe TRBD2 (6 bases). V lost 7 bases and J 3 bases, leaving 11 bases between the germline ends. This CDR3 is 13 amino acids long. In germline, CDR1 is KGHDR, CDR2 SFDVKD. The CDR3 protein is CATRSGGEETQYF. DNA of the CDR3: TGTGCCACCAGGAGCGGAGGGGAAGAGACCCAGTACTTC.